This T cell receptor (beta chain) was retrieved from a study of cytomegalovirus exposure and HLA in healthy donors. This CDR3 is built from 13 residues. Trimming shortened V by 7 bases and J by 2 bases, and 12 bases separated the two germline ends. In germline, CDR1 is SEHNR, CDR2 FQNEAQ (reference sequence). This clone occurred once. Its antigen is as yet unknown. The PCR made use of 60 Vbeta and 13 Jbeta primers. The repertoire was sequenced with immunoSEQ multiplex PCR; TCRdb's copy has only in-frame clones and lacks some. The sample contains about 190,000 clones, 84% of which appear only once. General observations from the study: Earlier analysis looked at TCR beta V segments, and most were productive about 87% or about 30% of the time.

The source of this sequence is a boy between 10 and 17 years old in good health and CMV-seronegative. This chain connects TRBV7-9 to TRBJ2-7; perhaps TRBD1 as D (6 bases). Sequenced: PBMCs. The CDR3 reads CASTPGTPYEQYF. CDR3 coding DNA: TGTGCCAGCACCCCCGGGACACCCTACGAGCAGTACTTC. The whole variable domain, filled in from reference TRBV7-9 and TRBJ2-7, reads DTGVSQNPRHKITKRGQNVTFRCDPISEHNRLYWYRQTLGQGPEFLTYFQNEAQLEKSRLLSDRFSAERPKGSFSTLEIQRTEQGDSAMYLCASTPGTPYEQYFGPGTRLTVT.